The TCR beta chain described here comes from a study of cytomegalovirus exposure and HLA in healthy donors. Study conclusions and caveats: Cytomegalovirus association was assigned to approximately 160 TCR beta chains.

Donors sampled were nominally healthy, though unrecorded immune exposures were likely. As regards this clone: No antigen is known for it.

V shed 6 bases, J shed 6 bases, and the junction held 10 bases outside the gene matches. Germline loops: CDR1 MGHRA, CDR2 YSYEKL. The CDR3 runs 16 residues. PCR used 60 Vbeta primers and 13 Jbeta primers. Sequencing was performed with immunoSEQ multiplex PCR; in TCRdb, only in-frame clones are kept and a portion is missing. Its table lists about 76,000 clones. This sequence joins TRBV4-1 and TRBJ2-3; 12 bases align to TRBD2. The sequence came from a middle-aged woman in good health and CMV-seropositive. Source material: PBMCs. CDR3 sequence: CASRGLAGGLWDTQYF. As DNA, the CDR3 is TGCGCCAGCAGGGGACTAGCGGGCGGCCTGTGGGATACGCAGTATTTT.